The rows below give T cell receptor beta chains drawn from one sample of a study of blood T cells in healthy people across ages. TCRdb reprocessed the 5' RACE reads via MiXCR and lists one record per CDR3 protein. The data show 700,000 or so distinct CDR3 sequences, about a fifth seen once. Material: blood. The receptor set was obtained from a man in his 70s in good health. Each CDR3 is given with its conserved first and last residue. A D gene is named only where the DNA matches it firmly. Size is stated for part of the rows, as once, few or many counts, or as a class when the clone is expanded.

D | J | V | size | CDR3 | DNA
. | TRBJ2-7 | TRBV20-1 | . | CSARIETFTYEQYF | TGCAGTGCTAGAATTGAAACATTTACCTACGAGCAGTACTTC
TRBD2 | TRBJ2-3 | TRBV12-3/TRBV12-4 | . | CASTLAGGRADTQYF | TGTGCCAGCACACTAGCGGGAGGGAGAGCAGATACGCAGTATTTT
. | TRBJ2-3 | TRBV20-1 | few | CSAPRGLVPDTQYF | TGCAGTGCCCCGCGCGGACTCGTTCCAGATACGCAGTATTTT
TRBD2 | TRBJ2-3 | TRBV25-1 | few | CASSIRTSSNTQYF | TGTGCCAGCAGTATCCGGACTAGCTCGAATACGCAGTATTTT
. | TRBJ1-1 | TRBV19 | few | CASSIISGRTEAFF | TGTGCCAGTAGTATTATCTCCGGGAGAACTGAAGCTTTCTTT
. | TRBJ2-5 | TRBV7-9 | many | CASSPVRERETQYF | TGTGCCAGCAGCCCCGTCAGGGAGAGAGAGACCCAGTACTTC
. | TRBJ1-1 | TRBV5-1 | . | CASSSIPGNTEAFF | TGCGCCAGCAGTTCCATCCCAGGGAACACTGAAGCTTTCTTT
. | TRBJ1-3 | TRBV28 | few | CASGVGAGNTIYF | TGTGCCAGCGGGGTGGGGGCTGGAAACACCATATATTTT
. | TRBJ2-1 | TRBV20-1 | few | CSASDKGGLINEQFF | TGCAGTGCGTCTGATAAGGGGGGCCTAATCAATGAGCAGTTCTTC
. | TRBJ1-4 | TRBV3-1 | many | CASSQDRGEKLFF | TGCGCCAGCAGCCAAGATCGAGGTGAAAAACTGTTTTTT
. | TRBJ1-2 | TRBV12-3/TRBV12-4 | few | CASIGVCYGYTF | TGTGCCAGCATAGGGGTTTGTTATGGCTACACCTTC
. | TRBJ2-1 | TRBV3-1 | . | CASSQEIKGKQFF | TGTGCCAGCAGCCAAGAGATAAAGGGTAAGCAGTTCTTC
. | TRBJ2-7 | TRBV4-2 | . | CASSPRPQGDEQYF | TGTGCCAGCAGCCCTCGGCCTCAGGGCGACGAGCAGTACTTC
TRBD2 | TRBJ2-7 | TRBV20-1 | . | CSARGSGGTYEQYF | TGCAGTGCTAGAGGGAGCGGGGGGACCTACGAGCAGTACTTC
TRBD1 | TRBJ2-5 | TRBV2 | few | CASSADRSETQYF | TGTGCCAGCAGTGCGGACAGGTCCGAGACCCAGTACTTC
TRBD2 | TRBJ2-1 | TRBV20-1 | . | CSARGLAGEQLF | TGCAGTGCTAGGGGACTAGCAGGTGAGCAGTTATTC
TRBD2 | TRBJ2-7 | TRBV10-3 | few | CAISEVAGAYEQYF | TGTGCCATCAGTGAAGTAGCGGGGGCCTACGAGCAGTACTTC
. | TRBJ2-2 | TRBV4-1 | . | CASSQGTWGGRNTGELFF | TGCGCCAGCAGCCAAGGAACGTGGGGTGGGCGAAACACCGGGGAGCTGTTTTTT
TRBD2 | TRBJ2-1 | TRBV20-1 | few | CSAPPAGGYNEQFF | TGCAGTGCTCCCCCAGCGGGGGGTTACAATGAGCAGTTCTTC
. | TRBJ2-2 | TRBV18 | few | CASSPQQGSGELFF | TGTGCCAGCTCACCACAGCAGGGGTCCGGGGAGCTGTTTTTT
TRBD2 | TRBJ2-5 | TRBV5-5 | . | CASRLTSAGETQYF | TGTGCCAGCAGGCTTACTAGCGCGGGCGAGACCCAGTACTTC
. | TRBJ2-1 | TRBV12-3/TRBV12-4 | . | CASTARRIYNEQFF | TGTGCCAGCACTGCACGGCGAATCTACAATGAGCAGTTCTTC
. | TRBJ2-5 | TRBV4-1 | . | CASSQGVETQNF | TGCGCCAGCAGCCAAGGAGTGGAGACCCAGAACTTC
. | TRBJ2-3 | TRBV6-6 | once | CASSRTDSSTDTQYF | TGTGCCAGCAGTCGGACAGATTCTAGCACAGATACGCAGTATTTT
. | TRBJ2-5 | TRBV9 | . | CASSFTGGGQGETQYF | TGTGCCAGCAGCTTCACCGGCGGCGGGCAGGGAGAGACCCAGTACTTC